A selection of T cell receptor beta chains follows, all from one sample in a study of OX40 agonist ivuxolimab in advanced cancers. Assay used: immunoSEQ multiplex PCR; TCRdb lists only in-frame clones, some missing. The sample includes about 59,000 clones, 84% of them seen just once. Sample: CD4+ or CD8+ T cells sorted from blood, taken in a trial of the OX40 agonist ivuxolimab. The receptors here all came from an adult with an advanced solid tumor such as melanoma, head and neck, liver or kidney cancer. The CDR3 runs from the conserved cysteine through the conserved F or W. A D gene is named only where the DNA matches it firmly. Only some rows state a clone size, as once, few, many or a class for expanded clones.

cdr3_aa | cdr3_nt | j_call | v_call | d_call | clone_size
CASSGGGEGGYEQYF | TGTGCCAGCAGTGGAGGGGGTGAGGGTGGCTACGAGCAGTACTTC | TRBJ2-7 | TRBV25-1 | - | -
CASSNRTGFVNYGYTF | TGTGCCAGCAGCAACCGGACAGGGTTTGTTAACTATGGCTACACCTTC | TRBJ1-2 | TRBV21-1 | - | once
CASSPRTLRGDAEAFF | TGTGCCAGTAGTCCCAGGACCCTCCGGGGGGATGCTGAAGCTTTCTTT | TRBJ1-1 | TRBV19 | - | -
CSAGDQTNYGYTF | TGCAGCGCAGGGGACCAAACTAACTATGGCTACACCTTC | TRBJ1-2 | TRBV29-1 | - | -
CASSYSSGAHGYTF | TGTGCCAGCAGTTACTCGTCCGGGGCCCATGGCTACACCTTC | TRBJ1-2 | TRBV6-5 | - | few
CASSTYGTSGQEGRFF | TGTGCCAGTAGTACCTACGGGACTAGCGGCCAAGAGGGCAGGTTCTTC | TRBJ2-1 | TRBV19 | TRBD2 | -
CASSLGLAGGRHNEQFF | TGCGCCAGCAGCCTCGGACTAGCGGGAGGTCGGCACAATGAGCAGTTCTTC | TRBJ2-1 | TRBV4-1 | TRBD2 | few
CASSSKRGPNTDTQYF | TGTGCCAGCAGCTCGAAGCGGGGGCCAAACACAGATACGCAGTATTTT | TRBJ2-3 | TRBV13 | TRBD2 | few
CSVVAGIHEQYF | TGCAGCGTTGTGGCAGGTATCCACGAGCAGTACTTC | TRBJ2-7 | TRBV29-1 | - | once
CASRGQTGGYTF | TGTGCCAGCAGGGGACAGACGGGCGGCTACACCTTC | TRBJ1-2 | TRBV6-5 | TRBD1 | -
CASSTLGQGTHGYTF | TGTGCCAGTAGTACCCTGGGACAGGGGACCCATGGCTACACCTTC | TRBJ1-2 | TRBV19 | TRBD1 | few
CASSLGRQGGGYTF | TGTGCCAGCAGCTTAGGTCGGCAGGGAGGAGGCTACACCTTC | TRBJ1-2 | TRBV7-8 | - | -
CAWSSDRYGYTF | TGTGCCTGGAGTTCGGACCGTTATGGCTACACCTTC | TRBJ1-2 | TRBV30 | - | -
CAWSSLAGVVNEQFF | TGTGCCTGGAGTTCACTAGCGGGAGTTGTGAATGAGCAGTTCTTC | TRBJ2-1 | TRBV30 | TRBD2 | -
CASSFGGGSYNEQFF | TGCGCCAGCAGCTTTGGTGGGGGCTCCTACAATGAGCAGTTCTTC | TRBJ2-1 | TRBV5-1 | - | -
CAWSVMGRSYGYTF | TGTGCCTGGAGTGTAATGGGGCGGTCCTATGGCTACACCTTC | TRBJ1-2 | TRBV30 | - | -
CASLRTGENNEQFF | TGTGCCAGTCTCCGGACAGGGGAGAACAATGAGCAGTTCTTC | TRBJ2-1 | TRBV2 | TRBD1 | -
CATSRGPGNYEQYF | TGTGCCACCAGCAGAGGTCCAGGGAACTACGAGCAGTACTTC | TRBJ2-7 | TRBV15 | - | medium-sized
CASSSTGGNQPQHF | TGTGCCAGCAGCTCGACAGGGGGCAATCAGCCCCAGCATTTT | TRBJ1-5 | TRBV5-6 | TRBD1 | -
CASSLSFSSYEQYF | TGTGCCAGCAGTTTATCGTTCAGCTCCTACGAGCAGTACTTC | TRBJ2-7 | TRBV27 | - | -
CASSLAVDYGYTF | TGCGCCAGCAGCTTGGCGGTCGACTATGGCTACACCTTC | TRBJ1-2 | TRBV5-1 | - | -
CASSSRTANEKLFF | TGTGCCAGCAGTTCTAGGACAGCAAATGAAAAACTGTTTTTT | TRBJ1-4 | TRBV6-5 | - | once
CASSGNTIKTGTQYF | TGTGCCAGCAGTGGTAACACGATCAAGACGGGGACCCAGTACTTC | TRBJ2-5 | TRBV2 | - | -
CASSISFGGYTQYF | TGTGCCAGTAGTATTTCTTTCGGGGGTTATACGCAGTATTTT | TRBJ2-3 | TRBV19 | - | -
CALVTLASTDTQYF | TGTGCCTTGGTGACTCTAGCGAGCACAGATACGCAGTATTTT | TRBJ2-3 | TRBV30 | - | once
CASSLGGSWGYTF | TGCGCCAGCAGCCTGGGCGGATCTTGGGGCTACACCTTC | TRBJ1-2 | TRBV4-3 | - | few
CASGSSRDAFF | TGTGCCAGCGGTTCGTCCCGGGACGCGTTCTTC | TRBJ2-1 | TRBV6-5 | - | -